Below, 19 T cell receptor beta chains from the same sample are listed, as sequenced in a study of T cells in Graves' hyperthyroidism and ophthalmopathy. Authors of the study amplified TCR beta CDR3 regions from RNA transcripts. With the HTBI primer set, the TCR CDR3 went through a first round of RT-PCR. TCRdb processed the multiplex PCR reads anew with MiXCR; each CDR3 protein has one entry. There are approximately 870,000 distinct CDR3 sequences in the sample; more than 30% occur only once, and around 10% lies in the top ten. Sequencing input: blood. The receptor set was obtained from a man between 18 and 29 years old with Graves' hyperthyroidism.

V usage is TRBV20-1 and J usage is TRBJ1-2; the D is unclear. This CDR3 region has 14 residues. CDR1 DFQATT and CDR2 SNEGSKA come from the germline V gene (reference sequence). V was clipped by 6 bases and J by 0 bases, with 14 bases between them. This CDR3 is CSAGQETPNYGYTF. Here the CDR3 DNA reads TGCAGTGCGGGCCAGGAGACCCCTAACTATGGCTACACCTTC.

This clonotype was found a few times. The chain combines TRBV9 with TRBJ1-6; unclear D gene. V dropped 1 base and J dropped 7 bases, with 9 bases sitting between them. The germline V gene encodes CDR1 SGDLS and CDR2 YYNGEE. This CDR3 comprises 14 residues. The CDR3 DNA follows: TGTGCCAGCAGCGTAAGGACTTCAAATTCACCCCTCCACTTT. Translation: CASSVRTSNSPLHF.

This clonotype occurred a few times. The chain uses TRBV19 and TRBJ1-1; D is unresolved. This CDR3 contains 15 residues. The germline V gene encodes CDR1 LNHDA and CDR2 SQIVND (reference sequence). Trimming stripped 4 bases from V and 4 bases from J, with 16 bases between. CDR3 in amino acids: CASSTLRVLGTEAFF. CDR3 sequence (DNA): TGTGCCAGTAGTACCCTACGAGTCCTCGGCACTGAAGCTTTCTTT.

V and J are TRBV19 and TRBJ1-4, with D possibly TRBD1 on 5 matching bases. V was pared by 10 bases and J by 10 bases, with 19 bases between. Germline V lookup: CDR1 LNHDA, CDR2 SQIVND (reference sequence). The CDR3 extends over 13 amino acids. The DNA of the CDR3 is TGTGCCACTACAGGTGGGGGGAGTAGAAAACTGTTTTTT. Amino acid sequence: CATTGGGSRKLFF.

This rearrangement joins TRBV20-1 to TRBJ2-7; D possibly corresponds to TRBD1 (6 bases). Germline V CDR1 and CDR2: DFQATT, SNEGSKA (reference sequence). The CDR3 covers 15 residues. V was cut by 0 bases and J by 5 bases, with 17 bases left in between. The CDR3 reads CSARDLRDNRNEQYF. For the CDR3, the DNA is TGCAGTGCTAGAGATCTCCGGGACAACCGCAACGAGCAGTACTTC.

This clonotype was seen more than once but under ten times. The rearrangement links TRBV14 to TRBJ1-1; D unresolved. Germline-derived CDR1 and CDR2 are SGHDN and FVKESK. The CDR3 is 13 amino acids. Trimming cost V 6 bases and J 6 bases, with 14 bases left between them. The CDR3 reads CASSDRGRAEAFF. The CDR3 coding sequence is TGTGCCAGCAGTGATAGAGGCAGAGCTGAAGCTTTCTTT.

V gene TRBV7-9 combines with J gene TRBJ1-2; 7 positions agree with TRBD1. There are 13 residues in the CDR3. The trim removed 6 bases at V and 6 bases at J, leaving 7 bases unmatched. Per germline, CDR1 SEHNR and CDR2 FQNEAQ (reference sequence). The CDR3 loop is CASRLDRVHGYTF. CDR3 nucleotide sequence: TGTGCCAGCAGGCTAGACAGGGTTCATGGCTACACCTTC.

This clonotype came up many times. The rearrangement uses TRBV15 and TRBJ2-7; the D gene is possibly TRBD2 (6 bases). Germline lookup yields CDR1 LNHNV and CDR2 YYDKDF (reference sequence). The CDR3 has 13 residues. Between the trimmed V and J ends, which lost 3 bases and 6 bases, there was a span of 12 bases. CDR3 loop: CATSSELSGEQYF. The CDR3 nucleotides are TGTGCCACCAGCAGTGAACTTAGCGGCGAGCAGTACTTC.

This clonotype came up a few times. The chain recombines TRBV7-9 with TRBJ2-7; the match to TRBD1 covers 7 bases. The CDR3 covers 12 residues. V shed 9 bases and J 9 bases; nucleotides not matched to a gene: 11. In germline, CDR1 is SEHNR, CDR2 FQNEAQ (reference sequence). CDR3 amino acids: CASQGTGVGQYF. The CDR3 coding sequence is TGTGCCAGTCAGGGTACAGGGGTGGGGCAGTACTTC.

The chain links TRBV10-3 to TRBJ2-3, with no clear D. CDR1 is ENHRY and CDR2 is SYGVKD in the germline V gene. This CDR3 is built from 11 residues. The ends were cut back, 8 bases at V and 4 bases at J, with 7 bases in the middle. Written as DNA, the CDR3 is TGTGCCATCTATGGATCAGATACGCAGTATTTT. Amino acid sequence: CAIYGSDTQYF.

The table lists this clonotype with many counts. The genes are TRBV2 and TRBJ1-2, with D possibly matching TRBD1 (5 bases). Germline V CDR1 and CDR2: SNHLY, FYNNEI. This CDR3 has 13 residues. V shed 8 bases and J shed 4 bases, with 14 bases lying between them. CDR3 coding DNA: TGTGCCAGCCCCTCACCTGGGGGCTATGGCTACACCTTC. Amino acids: CASPSPGGYGYTF.

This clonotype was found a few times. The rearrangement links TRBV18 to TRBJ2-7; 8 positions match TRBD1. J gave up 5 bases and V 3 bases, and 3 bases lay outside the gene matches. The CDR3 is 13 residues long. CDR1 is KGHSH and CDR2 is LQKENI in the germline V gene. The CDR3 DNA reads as TGTGCCAGCTCACCGACAGGGGACAACGAGCAGTACTTC. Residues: CASSPTGDNEQYF.

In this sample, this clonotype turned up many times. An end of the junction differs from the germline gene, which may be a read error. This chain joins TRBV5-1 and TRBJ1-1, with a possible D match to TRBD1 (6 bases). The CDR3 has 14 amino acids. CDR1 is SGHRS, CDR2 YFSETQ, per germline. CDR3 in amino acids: CASSFTGPNTEAFF. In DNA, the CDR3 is TGTGCCAGCAGCTTCACAGGGCCAAACACTGAAGCTTTCTTT.

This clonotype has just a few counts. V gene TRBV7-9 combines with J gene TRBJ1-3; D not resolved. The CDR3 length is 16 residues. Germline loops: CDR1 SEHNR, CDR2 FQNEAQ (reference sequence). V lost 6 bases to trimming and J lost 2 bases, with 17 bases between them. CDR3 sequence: CASSLSRASPGNTIYF. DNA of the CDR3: TGTGCCAGCAGTCTATCCCGGGCTTCCCCTGGAAACACCATATATTTT.

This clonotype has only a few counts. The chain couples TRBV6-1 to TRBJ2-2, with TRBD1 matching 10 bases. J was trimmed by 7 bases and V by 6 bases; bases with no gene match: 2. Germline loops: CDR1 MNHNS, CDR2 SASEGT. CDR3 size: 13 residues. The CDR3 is CASRDRGVGELFF. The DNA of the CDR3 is TGTGCCAGCAGGGACAGGGGGGTCGGGGAGCTGTTTTTT.

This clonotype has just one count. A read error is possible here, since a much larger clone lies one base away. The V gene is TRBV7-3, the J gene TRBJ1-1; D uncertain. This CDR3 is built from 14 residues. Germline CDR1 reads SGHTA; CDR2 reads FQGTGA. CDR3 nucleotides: TGTGTCAGCAGCTTAACGGCAGTTTCTGCTGAAGCTTTCTTT. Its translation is CVSSLTAVSAEAFF.

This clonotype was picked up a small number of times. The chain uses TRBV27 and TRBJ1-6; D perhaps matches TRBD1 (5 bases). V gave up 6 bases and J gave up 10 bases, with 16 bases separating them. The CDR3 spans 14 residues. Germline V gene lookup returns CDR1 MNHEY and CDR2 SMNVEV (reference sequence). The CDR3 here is CASSHQGEGSPLHF. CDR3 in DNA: TGTGCCAGCAGCCATCAAGGGGAGGGCTCACCCCTCCACTTT.

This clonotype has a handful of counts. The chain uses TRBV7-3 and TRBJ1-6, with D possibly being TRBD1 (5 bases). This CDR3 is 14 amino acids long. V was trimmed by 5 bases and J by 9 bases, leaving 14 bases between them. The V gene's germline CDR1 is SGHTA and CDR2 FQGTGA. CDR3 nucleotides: TGTGCCAGCAGCGGGTTGGGGGGGGGTTCACCCCTCCACTTT. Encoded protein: CASSGLGGGSPLHF. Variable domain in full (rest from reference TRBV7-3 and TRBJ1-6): GAGVSQTPSNKVTEKGKYVELRCDPISGHTALYWYRQSLGQGPEFLIYFQGTGAADDSGLPNDRFFAVRPEGSVSTLKIQRTERGDSAVYLCASSGLGGGSPLHFGNGTRLTVT.

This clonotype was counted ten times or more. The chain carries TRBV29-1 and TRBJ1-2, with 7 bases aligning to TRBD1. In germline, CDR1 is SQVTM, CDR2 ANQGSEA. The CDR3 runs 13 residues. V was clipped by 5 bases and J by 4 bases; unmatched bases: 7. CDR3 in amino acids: CSVIRTGGYGYTF. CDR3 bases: TGCAGCGTTATACGGACAGGCGGCTATGGCTACACCTTC.